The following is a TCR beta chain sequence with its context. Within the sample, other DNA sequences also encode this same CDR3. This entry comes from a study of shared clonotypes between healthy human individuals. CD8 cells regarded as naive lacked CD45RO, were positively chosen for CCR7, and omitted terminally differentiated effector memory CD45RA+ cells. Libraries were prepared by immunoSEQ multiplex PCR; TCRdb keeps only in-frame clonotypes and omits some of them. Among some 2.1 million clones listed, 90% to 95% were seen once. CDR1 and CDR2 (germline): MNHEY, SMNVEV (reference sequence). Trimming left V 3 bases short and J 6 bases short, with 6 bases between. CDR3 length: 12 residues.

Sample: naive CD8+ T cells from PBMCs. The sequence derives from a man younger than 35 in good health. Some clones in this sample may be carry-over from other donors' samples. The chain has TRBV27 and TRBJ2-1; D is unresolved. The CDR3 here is CASSLDGNEQFF. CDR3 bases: TGTGCCAGCAGTTTGGACGGCAATGAGCAGTTCTTC.